This passage covers 32 T cell receptor beta chains from one sample sequenced in a study of shared clonotypes between healthy human individuals. Terminally differentiated effector memory CD45RA+ cells were excluded from the naive CD8 cells, which were CD45RO-negative and positively selected for CCR7. The protocol was immunoSEQ multiplex PCR, while the TCRdb copy is restricted to in-frame clones and leaves out a portion. The sample shows under 850,000 clones, almost 95% of them seen only once. Material: naive CD8+ T cells sorted from blood. The receptors were sampled from a man aged 30 to 39 in good health.

This chain uses TRBV7-3 with TRBJ2-2, with D possibly being TRBD2 (5 bases). This CDR3 is built from 17 residues. V lost 2 bases and J lost 4, with 17 bases in between. Germline lookup yields CDR1 SGHTA and CDR2 FQGTGA. The CDR3 sequence: CASSLEEGSLGTGELFF. DNA of the CDR3: TGTGCCAGCAGCTTAGAAGAGGGCAGCTTGGGCACCGGGGAGCTGTTTTTT.

This clone was seen just once. Other nucleotide sequences from this sample produce the same CDR3. The chain combines TRBV28 with TRBJ1-1, with D tentatively TRBD1 (5 bases). Deletions cut 6 bases from V and 0 bases from J, with 11 bases between. This CDR3 has 14 amino acids. Germline-derived CDR1 and CDR2 are MDHEN and SYDVKM. The chain's CDR3 is CASSLTEMNTEAFF. The CDR3 DNA reads TGTGCCAGCAGCCTGACAGAGATGAACACTGAAGCTTTCTTT. The complete variable domain, with remaining parts taken from reference TRBV28 and TRBJ1-1, reads DVKVTQSSRYLVKRTGEKVFLECVQDMDHENMFWYRQDPGLGLRLIYFSYDVKMKEKGDIPEGYSVSREKKERFSLILESASTNQTSMYLCASSLTEMNTEAFFGQGTRLTVV.

The chain carries TRBV14 and TRBJ1-1; no firm D call. CDR1 is SGHDN and CDR2 is FVKESK in the germline V gene. CDR3 size: 13 residues. V shed 1 base and J shed 4 bases, with 7 bases lying between them. Here the CDR3 reads CASSQAGTTEAFF. CDR3 DNA sequence: TGTGCCAGCAGCCAAGCGGGAACCACTGAAGCTTTCTTT.

This chain links TRBV29-1 with TRBJ2-3; D possibly uses TRBD1 or TRBD2 (5 bases each). The germline gives CDR1 SQVTM, CDR2 ANQGSEA. CDR3 length equals 16 residues. Deletions cut 3 bases from V and 3 bases from J, with 19 bases between. CDR3 nucleotide sequence: TGCAGCGTTGACCGACTCACTCTCAGGGAGACAGATACGCAGTATTTT. Translating it yields CSVDRLTLRETDTQYF.

This rearrangement joins TRBV18 to TRBJ2-5, with D hard to call. This CDR3 is 14 amino acids long. Trimming removed 0 bases at V and 3 bases at J, with 8 bases between. CDR1 is KGHSH and CDR2 is LQKENI in the germline V gene. This CDR3 is CASSPPGMEETQYF. Written as DNA, the CDR3 is TGTGCCAGCTCACCACCAGGGATGGAAGAGACCCAGTACTTC.

The chain employs TRBV7-9 and TRBJ2-1, with unresolved D. Germline lookup yields CDR1 SEHNR and CDR2 FQNEAQ (reference sequence). The CDR3 totals 12 residues. V was cut by 6 bases and J by 7 bases, with 10 bases left in between. The CDR3 spells CASRLSSNEQFF. The DNA for the CDR3 is TGTGCCAGCAGACTCAGTTCTAATGAGCAGTTCTTC.

The rearrangement uses TRBV27 and TRBJ2-7; 8 nucleotides line up with TRBD2. V shed 4 bases, J shed 6 bases, and the junction held 14 bases outside the gene matches. Germline CDR1 and CDR2: MNHEY and SMNVEV (reference sequence). The CDR3 totals 16 residues. Here the CDR3 reads CASSSEAGAEFGEQYF. The CDR3 DNA reads as TGTGCCAGCAGTTCGGAAGCGGGAGCGGAGTTCGGCGAGCAGTACTTC.

The CDR3 nucleotides are TGTGCCAGCAGCTTAGCGTCGGCCGAGAACACTGAAGCTTTCTTT. Its translation is CASSLASAENTEAFF. The rearrangement joins TRBV7-9 to TRBJ1-1; D gene uncertain. CDR1 is SEHNR and CDR2 is FQNEAQ in the germline V gene (reference sequence). V shed 0 bases and J shed 1 base, with 9 bases lying between them. This CDR3 is built from 15 residues.

This chain links TRBV6-1 with TRBJ2-1; TRBD2 aligns across 9 bases. The CDR3 runs to 15 residues. Germline V CDR1 and CDR2: MNHNS, SASEGT. Losses at the gene ends were 0 bases for V and 6 bases for J; bases not matched to a gene: 3. In DNA, the CDR3 is TGTGCCAGCAGTGAAGCTGGGACTAGCCTCAATGAGCAGTTCTTC. Translation gives CASSEAGTSLNEQFF.

The rearrangement uses TRBV7-6 and TRBJ2-3; D is perhaps TRBD2 (5 bases). The V end was cut by 6 bases, the J end by 5 bases, with 9 bases between. Germline CDR1 is SGHVS and CDR2 is FNYEAQ. This CDR3 has 12 amino acids. The CDR3 is CASSLSGDTQYF. CDR3 coding DNA: TGTGCCAGCAGTCTCAGCGGAGATACGCAGTATTTT.

The chain couples TRBV28 to TRBJ2-7, with a possible D match to TRBD1 (5 bases). The CDR3 is 14 residues long. Trimming left V 6 bases short and J 0 bases short, with 12 bases between. CDR1 MDHEN and CDR2 SYDVKM come from the germline V gene. The CDR3 loop reads CASRSTDISYEQYF. The DNA of the CDR3 is TGTGCCAGCAGGAGCACGGACATCTCCTACGAGCAGTACTTC.

In its sample, this clone was seen once. This chain links TRBV7-9 with TRBJ2-1, with 11 bases matching TRBD2. CDR3 length: 15 residues. With V trimmed by 8 bases and J by 5 bases, 8 bases remained unmatched. CDR1 and CDR2 from the germline V gene are SEHNR and FQNEAQ (reference sequence). The CDR3 coding sequence is TGTGCCAGCTTCTCTAGCGGGAGGAAGGACAATGAGCAGTTCTTC. Its protein product is CASFSSGRKDNEQFF. Variable domain in full (rest from reference TRBV7-9 and TRBJ2-1): DTGVSQNPRHKITKRGQNVTFRCDPISEHNRLYWYRQTLGQGPEFLTYFQNEAQLEKSRLLSDRFSAERPKGSFSTLEIQRTEQGDSAMYLCASFSSGRKDNEQFFGPGTRLTVL.

The chain couples TRBV5-6 to TRBJ2-1; 8 positions match TRBD1. Germline V gene data show CDR1 as SGHDT and CDR2 as YYEEEE. The CDR3 spans 15 residues. Trimming cost V 3 bases and J 2 bases; bases outside gene matches: 4. CDR3 region: CASSWPGQAYNEQFF. The DNA for the CDR3 is TGTGCCAGCAGCTGGCCGGGACAGGCCTACAATGAGCAGTTCTTC.

This rearrangement joins TRBV6-6 to TRBJ2-1; 7 nucleotides line up with TRBD1. Germline-derived CDR1 and CDR2 are MNHNY and SVGAGI (reference sequence). Trimming took 5 bases from V and 4 from J; bases not matched to a gene: 5. The CDR3 length is 14 residues. CDR3 residues: CASSPGTAYNEQFF. As DNA, the CDR3 is TGTGCCAGCAGTCCAGGGACAGCGTACAATGAGCAGTTCTTC.

The chain couples TRBV27 to TRBJ1-2, with 7 nucleotides matching TRBD1. With V trimmed by 5 bases and J by 3 bases, 6 bases remained unmatched. The CDR3 covers 14 residues. Germline V gene lookup returns CDR1 MNHEY and CDR2 SMNVEV (reference sequence). CDR3 sequence reads: CASSQDRAYYGYTF. DNA for the CDR3: TGTGCCAGCAGTCAAGACAGGGCCTACTATGGCTACACCTTC.

The chain couples TRBV27 to TRBJ2-7; TRBD1 matches 9 bases. CDR1 is MNHEY and CDR2 is SMNVEV in the germline V gene (reference sequence). Unmatched junction bases numbered 4, after V lost 3 bases and J lost 1 base. The CDR3 has 15 amino acids. The CDR3 DNA sequence: TGTGCCAGCAGTTTTCAGACAGGGGGGTCCTACGAGCAGTACTTC. Residues: CASSFQTGGSYEQYF.

The chain couples TRBV28 to TRBJ1-5; no clear D gene. V lost 7 bases and J lost 0, with 13 bases in between. CDR1 and CDR2 from the germline V gene are MDHEN and SYDVKM. The CDR3 has 15 residues. In nucleotides, the CDR3 is TGTGCCAGCAACCCACTGGGCTATAGCAATCAGCCCCAGCATTTT. Protein sequence: CASNPLGYSNQPQHF.

The chain carries TRBV28 and TRBJ1-5, with a possible D match to TRBD1 (6 bases). V shed 7 bases and J shed 5 bases, with 21 bases lying between them. From germline, CDR1 is MDHEN and CDR2 SYDVKM. The CDR3 runs to 16 residues. CDR3 loop: CASNLRGGLNHQPQHF. In DNA form, the CDR3 reads TGTGCCAGCAATCTTAGGGGGGGACTAAATCATCAGCCCCAGCATTTT. The variable domain in full, completed from reference TRBV28 and TRBJ1-5, reads DVKVTQSSRYLVKRTGEKVFLECVQDMDHENMFWYRQDPGLGLRLIYFSYDVKMKEKGDIPEGYSVSREKKERFSLILESASTNQTSMYLCASNLRGGLNHQPQHFGDGTRLSIL.

The V gene is TRBV10-3, the J gene TRBJ1-2; 7 nucleotides match TRBD1. Germline V lookup: CDR1 ENHRY, CDR2 SYGVKD. Unmatched junction bases numbered 16, after V lost 8 bases and J lost 4 bases. This CDR3 is built from 16 residues. CDR3 DNA: TGTGCCATCCCGGTGGGCACAGGGGATCGCGGCTATGGCTACACCTTC. The encoded protein is CAIPVGTGDRGYGYTF.

The V gene is TRBV5-4, the J gene TRBJ2-1; TRBD2 agrees at 12 bases. The CDR3 consists of 16 residues. The junction had 3 bases not matched to a gene; V was cut back by 0 bases and J by 5 bases. The germline V gene has CDR1 SGHNT and CDR2 YYREEE (reference sequence). CDR3 region: CASSLALAGGNNEQFF. CDR3 coding DNA: TGTGCCAGCAGCTTGGCTCTAGCGGGAGGGAACAATGAGCAGTTCTTC.

The chain employs TRBV4-3 and TRBJ1-1; TRBD1 matches 7 bases. CDR1 LGHNA and CDR2 YSLEER come from the germline V gene. V shed 0 bases, J shed 1 base, and the junction held 5 bases outside the gene matches. The CDR3 covers 16 residues. The CDR3 sequence is CASSQDRRQGNTEAFF. The DNA for the CDR3 is TGCGCCAGCAGCCAAGATCGGCGACAGGGGAACACTGAAGCTTTCTTT.

The V and J genes are TRBV9 and TRBJ1-2, with TRBD1 as a possible D gene (6 bases). CDR1 SGDLS and CDR2 YYNGEE come from the germline V gene. The V end lost 3 bases, the J end lost 2 bases, and 11 bases lay between the germline ends. This CDR3 region has 14 residues. DNA of the CDR3: TGTGCCAGCAGCGCATCCGACAGGAACTATGGCTACACCTTC. Amino acids: CASSASDRNYGYTF. The full variable domain, with the rest looked up from reference TRBV9 and TRBJ1-2, is DSGVTQTPKHLITATGQRVTLRCSPRSGDLSVYWYQQSLDQGLQFLIQYYNGEERAKGNILERFSAQQFPDLHSELNLSSLELGDSALYFCASSASDRNYGYTFGSGTRLTVV.

The J gene is TRBJ2-3, the V gene TRBV5-4, with D maybe TRBD2 (6 bases). Germline values: CDR1 SGHNT, CDR2 YYREEE (reference sequence). The CDR3 covers 13 residues. Trimming removed 5 bases from V and 6 bases from J, with 13 bases in between. CDR3 loop: CASRPTSSDTQYF. The CDR3 DNA follows: TGTGCCAGCAGGCCGACTAGTTCGGATACGCAGTATTTT.

J is TRBJ2-7 and V is TRBV4-1; tentatively, D is TRBD2 (6 bases). The CDR3 runs to 14 residues. Germline loops: CDR1 MGHRA, CDR2 YSYEKL. V was cut by 1 base and J by 7 bases, with 14 bases left in between. Here the CDR3 reads CASSQGLEGREQYF. CDR3 DNA: TGCGCCAGCAGCCAAGGGTTGGAAGGGAGGGAGCAGTACTTC.

The chain employs TRBV5-6 and TRBJ2-3; D ambiguous. The germline CDR1 and CDR2 sequences are SGHDT and YYEEEE. This CDR3 is built from 17 residues. The V end lost 0 bases, the J end lost 0 bases, and 14 bases lay between the germline ends. The CDR3 sequence: CASSLGVSSRSTDTQYF. The CDR3 DNA reads as TGTGCCAGCAGCTTGGGGGTTTCTTCCCGGAGCACAGATACGCAGTATTTT.

J is TRBJ1-2 and V is TRBV14; no definite D call. The germline CDR1 and CDR2 sequences are SGHDN and FVKESK. The V gene lost 4 bases and the J gene lost 4 bases, with 16 bases spanning the gap. The CDR3 runs 15 residues. Here the CDR3 reads CASSPPWEDFYGYTF. The CDR3 bases are TGTGCCAGCAGCCCCCCATGGGAGGATTTCTATGGCTACACCTTC.

V is TRBV10-3 and J is TRBJ2-1, with 8 bases lining up with TRBD1. CDR3 length equals 14 residues. Germline V lookup: CDR1 ENHRY, CDR2 SYGVKD. V shed 2 bases, J shed 5 bases, and the junction held 2 bases outside the gene matches. CDR3 DNA: TGTGCCATCAGTGAGCCGGACAGGGACAATGAGCAGTTCTTC. Translating gives CAISEPDRDNEQFF.

This chain uses TRBV15 with TRBJ2-3; 9 bases are shared with TRBD1. The trim removed 1 base at V and 3 bases at J, leaving 8 bases unmatched. The CDR3 spans 17 residues. The germline CDR1 and CDR2 sequences are LNHNV and YYDKDF (reference sequence). The CDR3 loop reads CATSRVLGQGLTDTQYF. CDR3 in DNA: TGTGCCACCAGCAGAGTTTTAGGACAGGGGTTAACAGATACGCAGTATTTT.

In this sample, this clone turned up once. Other DNA sequences of this sample code for an identical CDR3. This chain links TRBV29-1 with TRBJ2-5; 12 bases are a match to TRBD2. Germline V gene data show CDR1 as SQVTM and CDR2 as ANQGSEA. The J segment lost 2 bases and the V segment lost 2 bases, leaving 0 bases of the junction unmatched. The CDR3 sequence is 14 residues long. In DNA form, the CDR3 reads TGCAGCGTTGAACTAGCGGGAGGGCAAGAGACCCAGTACTTC. Protein: CSVELAGGQETQYF. Full variable domain (remainder filled in from reference TRBV29-1 and TRBJ2-5): SAVISQKPSRDICQRGTSLTIQCQVDSQVTMMFWYRQQPGQSLTLIATANQGSEATYESGFVIDKFPISRPNLTFSTLTVSNMSPEDSSIYLCSVELAGGQETQYFGPGTRLLVL.

V gene TRBV7-9 combines with J gene TRBJ2-7; a weak D match, TRBD2 (5 bases). CDR1 and CDR2 (germline): SEHNR, FQNEAQ (reference sequence). V was shortened by 1 base and J by 3 bases, with 7 bases between the two germline ends. The CDR3 totals 13 residues. CDR3 region: CASSLDGLYEQYF. The CDR3 region has the DNA TGTGCCAGCAGCTTAGACGGACTCTACGAGCAGTACTTC.

The chain combines TRBV27 with TRBJ2-3; the D gene is possibly TRBD2 (6 bases). V shed 5 bases and J shed 2 bases, with 11 bases lying between them. Germline-derived CDR1 and CDR2 are MNHEY and SMNVEV (reference sequence). CDR3 size: 14 residues. The CDR3 nucleotides are TGTGCCAGCAGTAACCGGGACTTCACAGATACGCAGTATTTT. Translation gives CASSNRDFTDTQYF.

V usage is TRBV6-5 and J usage is TRBJ1-2; D is unresolved. The CDR3 is 15 amino acids. CDR1 is MNHEY and CDR2 is SVGAGI in the germline V gene. V dropped 0 bases and J dropped 4 bases, with 12 bases sitting between them. The CDR3 DNA follows: TGTGCCAGCAGTTACTCAGCGGTCCAGTTCTATGGCTACACCTTC. This translates into CASSYSAVQFYGYTF.